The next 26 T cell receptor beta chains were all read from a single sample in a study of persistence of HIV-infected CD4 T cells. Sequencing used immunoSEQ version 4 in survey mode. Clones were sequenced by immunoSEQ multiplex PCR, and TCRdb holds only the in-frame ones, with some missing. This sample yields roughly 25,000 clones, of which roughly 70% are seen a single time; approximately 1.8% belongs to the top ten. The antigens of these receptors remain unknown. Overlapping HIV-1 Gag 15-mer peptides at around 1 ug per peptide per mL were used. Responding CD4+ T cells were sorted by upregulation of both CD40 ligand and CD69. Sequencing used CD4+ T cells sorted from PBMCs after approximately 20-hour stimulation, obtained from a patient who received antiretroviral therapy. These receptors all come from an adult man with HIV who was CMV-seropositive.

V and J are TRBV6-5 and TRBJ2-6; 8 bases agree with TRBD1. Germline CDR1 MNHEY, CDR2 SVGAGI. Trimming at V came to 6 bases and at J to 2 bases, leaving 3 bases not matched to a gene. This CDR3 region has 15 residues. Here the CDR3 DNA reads TGTGCCAGCAGCAAGGACAGGGCTGGGGCCAACGTCCTGACTTTC. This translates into CASSKDRAGANVLTF.

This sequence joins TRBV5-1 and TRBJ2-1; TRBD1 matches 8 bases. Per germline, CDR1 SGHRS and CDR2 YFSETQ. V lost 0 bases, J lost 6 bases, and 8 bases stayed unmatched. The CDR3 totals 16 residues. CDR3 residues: CASSLGGQGSGNEQFF. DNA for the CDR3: TGCGCCAGCAGCTTGGGTGGACAGGGATCAGGCAATGAGCAGTTCTTC.

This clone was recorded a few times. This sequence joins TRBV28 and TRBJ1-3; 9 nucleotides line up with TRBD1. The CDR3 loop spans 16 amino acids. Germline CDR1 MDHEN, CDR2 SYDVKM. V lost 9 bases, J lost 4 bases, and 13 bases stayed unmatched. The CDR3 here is CASATGGAQGGNTIYF. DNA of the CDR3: TGTGCCAGTGCGACAGGGGGAGCACAAGGGGGAAACACCATATATTTT.

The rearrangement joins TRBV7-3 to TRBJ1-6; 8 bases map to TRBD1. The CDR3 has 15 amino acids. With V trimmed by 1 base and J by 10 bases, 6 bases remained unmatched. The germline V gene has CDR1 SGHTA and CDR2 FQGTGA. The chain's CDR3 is CASSLSQGAASPLHF. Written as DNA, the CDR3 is TGTGCCAGCAGCTTAAGCCAGGGGGCGGCATCACCCCTCCACTTT.

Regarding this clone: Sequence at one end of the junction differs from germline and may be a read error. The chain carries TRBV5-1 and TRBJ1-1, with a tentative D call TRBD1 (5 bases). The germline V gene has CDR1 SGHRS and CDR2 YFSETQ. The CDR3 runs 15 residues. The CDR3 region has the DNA TGCGCCAGCAGCCAGAGCCCAGGGATGAACCCTGAAGCTTTCTTT. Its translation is CASSQSPGMNPEAFF.

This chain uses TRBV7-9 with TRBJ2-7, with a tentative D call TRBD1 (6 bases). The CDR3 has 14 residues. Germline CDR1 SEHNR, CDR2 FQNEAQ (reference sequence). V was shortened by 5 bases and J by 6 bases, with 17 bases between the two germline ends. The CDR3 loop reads CASSGNRELVEQYF. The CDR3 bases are TGTGCCAGCAGCGGAAACAGGGAGCTGGTCGAGCAGTACTTC.

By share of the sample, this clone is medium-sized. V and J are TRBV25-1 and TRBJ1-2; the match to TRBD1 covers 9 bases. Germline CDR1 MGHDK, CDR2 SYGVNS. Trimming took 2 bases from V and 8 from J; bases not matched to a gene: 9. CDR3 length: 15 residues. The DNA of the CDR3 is TGTGCCAGCAGTGAAAAGACAGGGGGACCAAGAGGCTACACCTTC. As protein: CASSEKTGGPRGYTF.

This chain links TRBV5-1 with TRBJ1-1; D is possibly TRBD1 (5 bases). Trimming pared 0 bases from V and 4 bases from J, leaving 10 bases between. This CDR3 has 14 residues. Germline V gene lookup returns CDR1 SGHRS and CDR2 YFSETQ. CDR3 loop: CASSLDGGSTEAFF. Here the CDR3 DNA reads TGCGCCAGCAGCTTGGACGGGGGGTCCACTGAAGCTTTCTTT.

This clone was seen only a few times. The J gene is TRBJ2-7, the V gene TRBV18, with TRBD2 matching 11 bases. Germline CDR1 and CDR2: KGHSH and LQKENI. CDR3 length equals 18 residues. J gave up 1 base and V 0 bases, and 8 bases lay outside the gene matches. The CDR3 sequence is CASSPPTYSGGASYEQYF. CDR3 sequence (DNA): TGTGCCAGCTCACCACCGACATATAGCGGGGGGGCGTCCTACGAGCAGTACTTC.

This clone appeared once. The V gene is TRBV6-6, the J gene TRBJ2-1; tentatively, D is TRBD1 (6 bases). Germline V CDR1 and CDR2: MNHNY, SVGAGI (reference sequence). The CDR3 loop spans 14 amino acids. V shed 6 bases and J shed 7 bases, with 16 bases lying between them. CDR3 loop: CASSLRGGRNEQFF. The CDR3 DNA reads TGTGCCAGCAGCCTCAGGGGTGGGAGAAATGAGCAGTTCTTC.

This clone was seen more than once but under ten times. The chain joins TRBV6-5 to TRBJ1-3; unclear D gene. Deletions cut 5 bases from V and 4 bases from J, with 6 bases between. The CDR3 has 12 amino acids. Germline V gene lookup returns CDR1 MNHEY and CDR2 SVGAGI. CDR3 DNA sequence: TGTGCCAGCAGTACCCGCGGAAACACCATATATTTT. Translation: CASSTRGNTIYF.

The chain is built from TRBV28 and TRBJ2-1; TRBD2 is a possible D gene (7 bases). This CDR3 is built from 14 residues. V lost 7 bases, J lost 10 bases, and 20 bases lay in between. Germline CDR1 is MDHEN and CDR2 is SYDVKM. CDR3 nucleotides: TGTGCCAGCACCATGGGGGGGGCGCTTTGGGAGCAGTTCTTC. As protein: CASTMGGALWEQFF. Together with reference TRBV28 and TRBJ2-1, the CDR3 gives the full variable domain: DVKVTQSSRYLVKRTGEKVFLECVQDMDHENMFWYRQDPGLGLRLIYFSYDVKMKEKGDIPEGYSVSREKKERFSLILESASTNQTSMYLCASTMGGALWEQFFGPGTRLTVL.

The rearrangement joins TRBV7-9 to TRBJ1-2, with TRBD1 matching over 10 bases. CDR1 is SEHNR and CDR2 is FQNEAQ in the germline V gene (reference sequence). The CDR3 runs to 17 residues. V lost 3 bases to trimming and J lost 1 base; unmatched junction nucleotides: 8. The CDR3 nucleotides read TGTGCCAGCAGCTTTGGGACCGGGACAGGGGATAACTATGGCTACACCTTC. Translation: CASSFGTGTGDNYGYTF.

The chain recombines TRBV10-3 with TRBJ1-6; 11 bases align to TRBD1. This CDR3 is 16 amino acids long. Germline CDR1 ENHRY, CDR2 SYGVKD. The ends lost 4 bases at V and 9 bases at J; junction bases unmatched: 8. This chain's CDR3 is CAISVGQGAPSSPLHF. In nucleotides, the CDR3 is TGTGCCATCAGTGTAGGACAGGGGGCGCCGAGTTCACCCCTCCACTTT.

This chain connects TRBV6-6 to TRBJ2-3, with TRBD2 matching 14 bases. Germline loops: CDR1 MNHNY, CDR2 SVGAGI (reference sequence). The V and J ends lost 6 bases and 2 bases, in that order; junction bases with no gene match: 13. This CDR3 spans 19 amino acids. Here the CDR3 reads CASSSEARTSGGYTDTQYF. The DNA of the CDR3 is TGTGCCAGCAGCTCCGAGGCGAGGACTAGCGGGGGGTACACAGATACGCAGTATTTT.

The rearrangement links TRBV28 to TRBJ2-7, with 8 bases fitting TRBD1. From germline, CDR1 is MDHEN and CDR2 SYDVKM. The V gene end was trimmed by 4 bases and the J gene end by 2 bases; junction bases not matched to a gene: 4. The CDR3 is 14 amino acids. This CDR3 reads CASSSRDRTYEQYF. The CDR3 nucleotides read TGTGCCAGCAGTTCCCGGGACAGGACCTACGAGCAGTACTTC.

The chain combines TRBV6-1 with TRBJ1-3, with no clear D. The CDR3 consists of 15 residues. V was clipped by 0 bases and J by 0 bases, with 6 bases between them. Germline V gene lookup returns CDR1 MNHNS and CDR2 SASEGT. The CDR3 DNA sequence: TGTGCCAGCAGTGAAGCGCGCATCTCTGGAAACACCATATATTTT. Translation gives CASSEARISGNTIYF.

For the CDR3, the DNA is TGTGCCTGGAGTGTACACTACGAGCAGTACTTC. Translation: CAWSVHYEQYF. The chain employs TRBV30 and TRBJ2-7; D ambiguous. Germline V gene sequence: CDR1 GTSNPN, CDR2 SVGIG (reference sequence). CDR3 length: 11 residues. V lost 0 bases and J 3 bases, leaving 3 bases between the germline ends.

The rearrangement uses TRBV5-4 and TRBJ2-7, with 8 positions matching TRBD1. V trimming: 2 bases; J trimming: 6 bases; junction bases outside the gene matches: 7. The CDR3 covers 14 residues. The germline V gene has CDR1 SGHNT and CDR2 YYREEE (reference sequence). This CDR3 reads CASSLRTGMGEQYF. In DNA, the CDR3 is TGTGCCAGCAGCTTAAGGACAGGGATGGGCGAGCAGTACTTC. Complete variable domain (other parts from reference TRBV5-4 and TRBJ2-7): ETGVTQSPTHLIKTRGQQVTLRCSSQSGHNTVSWYQQALGQGPQFIFQYYREEENGRGNFPPRFSGLQFPNYSSELNVNALELDDSALYLCASSLRTGMGEQYFGPGTRLTVT.

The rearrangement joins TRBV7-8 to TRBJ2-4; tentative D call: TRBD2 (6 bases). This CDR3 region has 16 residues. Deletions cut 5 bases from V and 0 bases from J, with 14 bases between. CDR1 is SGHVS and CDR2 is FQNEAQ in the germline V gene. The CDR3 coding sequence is TGTGCCAGCAGCAGTACCCGGGAGTTAGCCAAAAACATTCAGTACTTC. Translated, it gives CASSSTRELAKNIQYF.

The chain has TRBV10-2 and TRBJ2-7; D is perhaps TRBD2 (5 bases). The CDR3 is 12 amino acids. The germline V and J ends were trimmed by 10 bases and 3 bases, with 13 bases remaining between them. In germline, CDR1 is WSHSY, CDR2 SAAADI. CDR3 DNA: TGCGCCAAACCGGGATGGCGCTACGAGCAGTACTTC. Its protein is CAKPGWRYEQYF.

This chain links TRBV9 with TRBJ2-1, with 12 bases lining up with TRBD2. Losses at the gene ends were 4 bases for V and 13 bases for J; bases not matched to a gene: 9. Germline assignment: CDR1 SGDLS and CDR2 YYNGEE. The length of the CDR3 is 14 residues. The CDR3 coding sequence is TGTGCCAGCAGCCCCCGGACTAGCGGGGCTGCTCAGTTCTTC. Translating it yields CASSPRTSGAAQFF.

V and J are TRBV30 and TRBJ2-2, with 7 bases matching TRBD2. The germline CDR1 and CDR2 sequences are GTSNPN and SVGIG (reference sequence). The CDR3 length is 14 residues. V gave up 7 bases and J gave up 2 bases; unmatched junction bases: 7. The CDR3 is CASGGGVNTGELFF. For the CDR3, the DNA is TGTGCCTCGGGGGGAGGGGTTAACACCGGGGAGCTGTTTTTT.

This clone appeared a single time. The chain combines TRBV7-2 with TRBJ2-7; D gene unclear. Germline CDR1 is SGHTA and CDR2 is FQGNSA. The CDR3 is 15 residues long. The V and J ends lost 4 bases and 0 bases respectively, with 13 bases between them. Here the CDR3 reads CASSSYSAPSYEQYF. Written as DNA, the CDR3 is TGTGCCAGCAGCTCCTACAGCGCACCCTCCTACGAGCAGTACTTC.

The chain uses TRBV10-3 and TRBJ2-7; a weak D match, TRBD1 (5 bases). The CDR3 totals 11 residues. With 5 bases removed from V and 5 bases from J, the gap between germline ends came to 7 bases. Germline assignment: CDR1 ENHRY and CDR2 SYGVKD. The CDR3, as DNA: TGTGCCATCAGTACCAGGGACGAGCAGTACTTC. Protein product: CAISTRDEQYF.

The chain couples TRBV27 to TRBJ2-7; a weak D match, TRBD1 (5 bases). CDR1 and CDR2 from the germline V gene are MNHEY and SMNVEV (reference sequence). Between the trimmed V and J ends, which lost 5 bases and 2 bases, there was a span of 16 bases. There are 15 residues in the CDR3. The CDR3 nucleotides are TGTGCCAGCAGTCCCCGGACAACTCTAGCCTACGAGCAGTACTTC. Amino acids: CASSPRTTLAYEQYF.